This T cell receptor (beta chain) emerged from a study of T cells expressing NK-cell markers. Overall study context: HCMV serostatus: seven of eight sequenced donors positive, one negative.

TCRdb reprocessed the 5' RACE reads and stores each CDR3 protein as one record, lacking DNA. The record lists roughly 430,000 distinct CDR3 sequences, of which the ten most abundant hold approximately 6.8%. The CDR3 has 14 amino acids. Germline lookup yields CDR1 SGHNT and CDR2 YENEEA. The sequenced material came from blood T cells: a sorted CD56 or NKG2C T cell subset, CD4+ or CD8+ T cells, or bulk PBMC T cells (not recorded which). The chain has TRBV11-3 and TRBJ2-2. The receptor was isolated from a woman aged 18-70 years in good health. The chain's CDR3 is CASSPGIGAGELFF. The full variable domain, its missing parts supplied by reference TRBV11-3 and TRBJ2-2, is EAGVVQSPRYKIIEKKQPVAFWCNPISGHNTLYWYLQNLGQGPELLIRYENEEAVDDSQLPKDRFSAERLKGVDSTLKIQPAELGDSAVYLCASSPGIGAGELFFGEGSRLTVL.